This T cell receptor (beta chain) was found in a study of blood T cells in healthy people across ages. Study outcomes and limitations: Bulk PBMC profiling left naive and antigen-experienced comparisons inconclusive. Fewer expanded clones and more diversity marked long-lived versus aged donors.

Germline V CDR1 and CDR2: SNHLY, FYNNEI. This CDR3 contains 14 residues. This clonotype has only a few counts. Its target is not known. A second about 7 to 12 cycle PCR used barcoded and J-beta primers. In TCRdb, the 5' RACE reads were re-called with MiXCR into one record per CDR3 protein. The sample has 700,000 to 900,000 distinct CDR3 sequences, about 53% seen once. This sequence joins TRBV2 and TRBJ2-5; no definite D call. The DNA matches TRBJ2-7 better at its end, which makes the J call doubtful. The sequenced sample consisted of blood. This TCR came from an elderly man in good health. CDR3 sequence reads: CASSLPGDAYEQYF. DNA of the CDR3: TGTGCCAGCAGTCTCCCGGGCGATGCCTACGAGCAGTACTTC.